What follows is one TCR beta chain and its context. It lacks a known antigen. Qualities for individual bases were not recorded, and no much larger clone is one base off. TCRdb names Illumina HiSeq 2500 as the instrument used. Quantitative 5'-RACE with molecular barcodes was the method used to prepare the TCR beta libraries. Concerning the study's data processing: A new computational method, built on a probabilistic model of VDJ rearrangement, was used to identify disease-linked TCR variants. The public reads were run again by TCRdb, first through fastp at Q25 and then through MiXCR, and only productive beta chains were kept. Under each unique CDR3 protein, matching rows form one entry showing the most common genes and DNA. Clone size and V and J calls follow TCRdb, not the original study. The sample records about 450,000 distinct CDR3 sequences, 25% to 30% of which are singletons. The leading ten clones occupy 0.89% of the sample.

This sample stems from a study of CD8 T cells in ankylosing spondylitis (dated by TCRdb to the late 2010s). For the wider study: T cell receptor beta repertoires were profiled in healthy donors and ankylosing spondylitis patients so that disease-linked TCR variants could be found. The full study cohort comprised about 24 ankylosing spondylitis patients and 85 to 120 healthy donors. Samples of peripheral blood were taken, and for ankylosing spondylitis patients, synovial fluid was collected as well. Overall study results and their limits: Some motif variants were previously reported in synovial fluid and blood of reactive arthritis patients, suggesting common disease-initiation mechanisms. The disease-linked clones had a CD8+ phenotype and were found at relatively low frequencies in peripheral blood. Significant enrichment of the disease-linked clones was reported in matched synovial fluid samples from ankylosing spondylitis patients. Blood from ankylosing spondylitis patients appeared to be characterized by a TCR beta motif composed of several highly homologous amino acid variants.

CDR1 SGHAT and CDR2 FQNNGV are derived from the germline V gene. The CDR3 sequence holds 14 residues, the cysteine and phenylalanine included. Only the CDR3 DNA stays, 42 bases, in frame from base 1. Trimming removed 8 bases from V and 8 bases from J, leaving 21 bases between the germline ends. The chain links TRBV11-2 with TRBJ1-1; TRBD1 might be the D gene, on 5 matching bases. The sequence came from a male donor with ankylosing spondylitis. Sequences were obtained from blood, either unsorted or a sorted T cell fraction (not recorded which). The sequenced DNA: TGTGCCAGCGCCGGGGCCACCAGGAGAGGGGAAGCTTTCTTT. The encoded protein is CASAGATRRGEAFF.